This is a list of T cell receptor beta chains from one sample in a study of cytomegalovirus exposure and HLA in healthy donors. Using immunoSEQ multiplex PCR, the repertoire was profiled, and TCRdb retains in-frame clones only, with some absent. The sample carries over 60,000 clones, 60% to 85% recorded once. Sequenced input: PBMCs. These receptors were collected from an older man in good health and CMV-seronegative. Both conserved end residues are part of each CDR3. Clone size is given for some rows only: seen once, a few or many times, or a class if the clone is expanded.

cdr3_aa,clone_size,v_call,j_call
CASAGGTDTQYF,few,TRBV12-5,TRBJ2-3
CASSQEGSAGETQYF,-,TRBV4-3,TRBJ2-5
CASSFGQALPTDTQYF,-,TRBV7-9,TRBJ2-3
CASSPPRGEDSHNEQFF,-,TRBV18,TRBJ2-1
CASSGDRGYEQYF,-,TRBV19,TRBJ2-7
CASSYNTGGRDGYTF,-,TRBV6-5,TRBJ1-2
CASTTPGLANYGYTF,-,TRBV19,TRBJ1-2
CASSQTSLLGADTQYF,-,TRBV4-3,TRBJ2-3
CASSLLTASGANVLTF,-,TRBV5-1,TRBJ2-6
CASSERRTGGPYEQYF,once,TRBV2,-
CASSPRPGLAGGGETQYF,few,TRBV19,TRBJ2-5